These 4 T cell receptor beta chains were sequenced from one sample in a study of cytomegalovirus exposure and HLA in healthy donors. It was with 60 Vbeta and 13 Jbeta primers that the PCR ran. This table comes from immunoSEQ multiplex PCR, and its TCRdb copy is limited to in-frame clones, with some not included. The table includes 150,000 to 250,000 clones, around 79% detected once. Sequencing was carried out using PBMCs. Receptors were obtained from a woman aged 25 to 39 in good health and CMV-seropositive.

The chain uses TRBV4-1 and TRBJ1-4; TRBD1 might be the D (6 bases). The V end was cut by 2 bases, the J end by 7 bases, with 11 bases between. This CDR3 comprises 14 residues. CDR1 MGHRA and CDR2 YSYEKL come from the germline V gene. The CDR3 protein is CASSQPTGGEKLFF. For the CDR3, the DNA is TGCGCCAGCAGCCAACCGACAGGAGGTGAAAAACTGTTTTTT.

The chain has TRBV27 and TRBJ2-1, with 12 positions matching TRBD2. The ends lost 4 bases at V and 6 bases at J; junction bases unmatched: 13. The CDR3 is made up of 18 amino acids. The germline V gene encodes CDR1 MNHEY and CDR2 SMNVEV (reference sequence). The CDR3 here is CASSSGLAGSFRGNEQFF. The CDR3 region has the DNA TGTGCCAGCAGTTCCGGACTAGCGGGAAGCTTTCGGGGCAATGAGCAGTTCTTC.

CDR3 loop: CASSPGSGREKLFF. The CDR3 region has the DNA TGTGCCAGCTCACCTGGGAGTGGTCGTGAAAAACTGTTTTTT. The chain has TRBV18 and TRBJ1-4, with D unresolved. The germline V gene has CDR1 KGHSH and CDR2 LQKENI. V lost 3 bases and J lost 7, with 12 bases in between. The CDR3 is 14 residues long. The full variable domain, with the rest looked up from reference TRBV18 and TRBJ1-4, is NAGVMQNPRHLVRRRGQEARLRCSPMKGHSHVYWYRQLPEEGLKFMVYLQKENIIDESGMPKERFSAEFPKEGPSILRIQQVVRGDSAAYFCASSPGSGREKLFFGSGTQLSVL.

This chain links TRBV19 with TRBJ2-3; 10 nucleotides agree with TRBD2. J lost 1 base, V lost 1 base, and 8 bases had no gene match. Germline assignment: CDR1 LNHDA and CDR2 SQIVND (reference sequence). This CDR3 comprises 18 residues. CDR3 coding DNA: TGTGCCAGTAGTATAGGTCAGCGGGAGGGCCTCGGCACAGATACGCAGTATTTT. It encodes CASSIGQREGLGTDTQYF.